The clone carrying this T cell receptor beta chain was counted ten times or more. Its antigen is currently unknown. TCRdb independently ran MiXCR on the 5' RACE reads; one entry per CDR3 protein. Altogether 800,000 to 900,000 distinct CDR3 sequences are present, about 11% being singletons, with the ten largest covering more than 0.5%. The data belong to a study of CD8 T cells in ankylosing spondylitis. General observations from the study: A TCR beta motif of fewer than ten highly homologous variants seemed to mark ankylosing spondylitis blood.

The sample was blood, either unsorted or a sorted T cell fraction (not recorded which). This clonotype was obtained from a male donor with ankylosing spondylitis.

This chain's CDR3 is CAISVGGGSYGYTF. In DNA form, the CDR3 reads TGTGCCATCAGCGTAGGCGGGGGCAGCTATGGCTACACCTTC. The rearrangement uses TRBV10-3 and TRBJ1-2; perhaps TRBD1 as D (6 bases). The CDR3 spans 14 residues. Trimming took 6 bases from V and 4 from J, leaving 15 bases between them. Germline values: CDR1 ENHRY, CDR2 SYGVKD.